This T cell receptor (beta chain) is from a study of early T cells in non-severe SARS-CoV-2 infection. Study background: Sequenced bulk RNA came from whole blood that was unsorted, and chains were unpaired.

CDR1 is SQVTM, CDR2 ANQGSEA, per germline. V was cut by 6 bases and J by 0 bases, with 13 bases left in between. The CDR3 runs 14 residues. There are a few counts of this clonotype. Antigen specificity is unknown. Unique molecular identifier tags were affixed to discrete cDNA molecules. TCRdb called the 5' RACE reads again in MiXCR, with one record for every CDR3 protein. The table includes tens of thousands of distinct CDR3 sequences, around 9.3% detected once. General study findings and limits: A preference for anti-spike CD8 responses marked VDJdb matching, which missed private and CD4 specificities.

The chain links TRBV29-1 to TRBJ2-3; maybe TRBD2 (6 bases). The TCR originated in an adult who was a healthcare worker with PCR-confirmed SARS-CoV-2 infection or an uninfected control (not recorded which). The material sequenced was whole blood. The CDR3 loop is CSVGTSTSTDTQYF. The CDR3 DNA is TGCAGCGTCGGGACTTCCACTAGCACAGATACGCAGTATTTT.